This T cell receptor (beta chain) was recovered during a study of cytomegalovirus exposure and HLA in healthy donors. In the PCR, 60 Vbeta and 13 Jbeta primers were used. TCRdb's copy holds only in-frame clones and misses some; the assay was immunoSEQ multiplex PCR. The repertoire holds about 130,000 clones, 81% seen once, with 4% in the top ten. Study-level points and caveats: A later analysis found TCR association rates differed by HLA locus, highest for DRB1 and lowest for HLA-C. HLA-A and HLA-B allele assignments for most subjects were reportedly predicted accurately using TCR beta sequences. Three chains linked to CMV were shown in vitro to be specific for CMV antigens.

V was pared by 4 bases and J by 3 bases, with 15 bases between. The CDR3 loop spans 15 amino acids. The germline V gene has CDR1 KGHSH and CDR2 LQKENI. Turning to this clone: Its antigen is currently unknown.

The source is a man aged 18 to 35 in good health and CMV-seropositive. The specimen was PBMCs. The chain links TRBV18 to TRBJ2-5; D possibly corresponds to TRBD1 (6 bases). The DNA of the CDR3 is TGTGCCAGCTCACGAGACAAAGGGACAAAAGAGACCCAGTACTTC. Translating it yields CASSRDKGTKETQYF. Variable domain in full (rest from reference TRBV18 and TRBJ2-5): NAGVMQNPRHLVRRRGQEARLRCSPMKGHSHVYWYRQLPEEGLKFMVYLQKENIIDESGMPKERFSAEFPKEGPSILRIQQVVRGDSAAYFCASSRDKGTKETQYFGPGTRLLVL.